The rows below give T cell receptor beta chains drawn from one sample of a study of blood T cell repertoires in COVID-19. Clones were read by immunoSEQ multiplex PCR, and TCRdb kept only the in-frame ones, dropping some. There are roughly 300,000 clones in the sample; 85% occur only once, and roughly 7% lies in the top ten. The sequencing input was peripheral blood. These TCRs come from a human donor in a cohort sampled during active COVID-19. Both conserved end residues are part of each CDR3. Each record gives: V gene, J gene, D gene, CDR3 protein. The D gene is left open where the match is weak.

TRBV2	TRBJ1-5	.	CASSVSQFQPQHF
TRBV7-2	TRBJ1-5	.	CASSPTNQPQHF
TRBV5-5	TRBJ2-7	.	CASSLAVTYEQYF
TRBV29-1	TRBJ1-1	TRBD1	CSVERGQGAGEAFF
TRBV24-1	TRBJ1-2	TRBD1	CATSEGDRGLYGYTF
TRBV24-1	TRBJ2-5	TRBD1	CATGTVTWYQETQYF
TRBV9	TRBJ2-7	.	CASSVGGVGYEQYF
TRBV27	TRBJ2-7	.	CASSPFTGTSYEQYF
TRBV6-5	TRBJ1-2	.	CASSRRGFNYGYTF
TRBV5-4	TRBJ2-7	.	CASSTGTPLEQYF
TRBV30	TRBJ2-3	.	CAWGVLSTDTQYF
TRBV18	TRBJ1-5	.	CASSPGLGGQPQHF
TRBV9	TRBJ1-6	.	CASSVDNSYNSPLHF
TRBV18	.	TRBD2	CASSLRLAGGIYNEQFF
TRBV7-8	TRBJ2-5	.	CASSLQVTGETQYF
TRBV6-2/TRBV6-3	TRBJ1-6	.	CASSYYQGKGVYNSPLHF
TRBV5-1	TRBJ1-1	.	CASSLAQGVGTEAFF
TRBV29-1	TRBJ1-5	.	CSVVIEGNQPQHF
TRBV5-1	TRBJ2-1	TRBD1	CASSSAQGLANEQFF
TRBV5-1	TRBJ2-6	TRBD1	CASSIPTGTVIGANVLTF
TRBV18	TRBJ1-1	.	CASSQQSRGTEAFF
TRBV10-3	TRBJ1-3	.	CAIRAQGPFGDTIYF
TRBV30	TRBJ2-3	.	CAWSAGSTDTQYF
TRBV10-3	TRBJ2-7	TRBD2	CAARRTSSSYEQYF